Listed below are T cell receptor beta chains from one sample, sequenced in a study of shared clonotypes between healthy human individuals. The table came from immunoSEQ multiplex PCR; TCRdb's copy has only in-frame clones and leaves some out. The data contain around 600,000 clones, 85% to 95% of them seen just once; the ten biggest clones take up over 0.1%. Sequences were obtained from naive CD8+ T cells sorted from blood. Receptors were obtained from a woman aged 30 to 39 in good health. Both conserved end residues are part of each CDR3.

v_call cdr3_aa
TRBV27 CASCIAGGPVYNEQFF
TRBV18 CASSPKVGGTDTDTQYF
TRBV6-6 CASSYSSYSDSYEQYF
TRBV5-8 CASSWGLAGVNEQYF
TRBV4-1 CASSHSYNEQFF
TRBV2 CASSEEDGYYEQYF
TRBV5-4 CASSPRDGLWKETQYF
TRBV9 CASSLSLGLDYEQYF
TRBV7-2 CASSLVGSYSNQPQHF
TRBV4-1 CASSQGPGTGANEQFF
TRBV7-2 CASSLETGGTEAFF
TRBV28 CASSLLAGVKDTQYF
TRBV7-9 CASSFLTDGGEQYF
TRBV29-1 CSVEAGIAGDEQFF
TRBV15 CATSTASGGYTF
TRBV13 CASSSAATAVYEQYF
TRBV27 CASKDRTTTNYGYTF